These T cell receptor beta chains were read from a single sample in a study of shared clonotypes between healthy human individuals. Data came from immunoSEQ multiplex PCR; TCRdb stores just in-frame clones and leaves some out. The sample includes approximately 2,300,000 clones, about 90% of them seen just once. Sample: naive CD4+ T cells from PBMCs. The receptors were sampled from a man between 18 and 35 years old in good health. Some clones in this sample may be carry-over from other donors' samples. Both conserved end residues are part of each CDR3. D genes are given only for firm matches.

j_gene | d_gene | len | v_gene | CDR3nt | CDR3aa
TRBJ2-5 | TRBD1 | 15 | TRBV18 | TGTGCCAGCTCCGCACCCGACAGGGCTGAAGAGACCCAGTACTTC | CASSAPDRAEETQYF
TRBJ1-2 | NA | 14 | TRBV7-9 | TGTGCCAGCAGCCCTGGGGGACACAGCTATGGCTACACCTTC | CASSPGGHSYGYTF
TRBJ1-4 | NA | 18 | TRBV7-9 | TGTGCCAGCAGCTCCAGAAAAAACCCGTGGACGGGGAATGAAAAACTGTTTTTT | CASSSRKNPWTGNEKLFF
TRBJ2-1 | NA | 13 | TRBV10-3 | TGTGCCATCAATAACAGTTCCTACAATGAGCAGTTCTTC | CAINNSSYNEQFF
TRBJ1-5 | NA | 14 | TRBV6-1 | TGTGCCAGCAGTGGGGGGGATCTGGGCAGTGATCAGCATTTT | CASSGGDLGSDQHF
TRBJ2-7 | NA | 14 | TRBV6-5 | TGTGCCAGCAGACGGAGCGGAGCCCATTACGAGCAGTACTTC | CASRRSGAHYEQYF
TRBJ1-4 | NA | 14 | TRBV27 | TGTGCCAGCAGTTCGAGGGCGGGAGGTGAAAAACTGTTTTTT | CASSSRAGGEKLFF
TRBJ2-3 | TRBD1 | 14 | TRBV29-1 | TGCAGCGTTCTCAGGGGGACAAGCACAGATACGCAGTATTTT | CSVLRGTSTDTQYF
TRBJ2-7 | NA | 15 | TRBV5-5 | TGTGCCAGCAGCTCGGCCCCCGGGACCACCTACGAGCAGTACTTC | CASSSAPGTTYEQYF
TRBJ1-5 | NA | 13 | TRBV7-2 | TGTGCCAGCAGCACGAGAGGCAATCAGCCCCAGCATTTT | CASSTRGNQPQHF
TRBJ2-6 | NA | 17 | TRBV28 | TGTGCCAGCAGTTTAGGCCGCGTGGGGGTAGGGGCCAACGTCCTGACTTTC | CASSLGRVGVGANVLTF
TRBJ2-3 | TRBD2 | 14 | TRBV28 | TGTGCCAGCGTGGCGGGAGGGCCCTCAGATACGCAGTATTTT | CASVAGGPSDTQYF
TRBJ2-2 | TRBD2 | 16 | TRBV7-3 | TGTGCCAGCAGCTTAGGACTAGCGGGAGGCACCGGGGAGCTGTTTTTT | CASSLGLAGGTGELFF
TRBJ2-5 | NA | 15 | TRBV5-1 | TGCGCCAGCAGCTTGGTCACCATCAGGGGAGAGACCCAGTACTTC | CASSLVTIRGETQYF
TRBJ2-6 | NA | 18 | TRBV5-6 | TGTGCCAGCAGCTTGGGTGGACTTGTTGTATCTGGGGCCAACGTCCTGACTTTC | CASSLGGLVVSGANVLTF
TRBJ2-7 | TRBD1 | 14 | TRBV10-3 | TGTGCCATCAGCGGGACTGGACAGGGGACCGAGCAGTACTTC | CAISGTGQGTEQYF
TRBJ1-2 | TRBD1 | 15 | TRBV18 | TGTGCCAGCTCACTAACCGGGACAGGGGATGGCGGCTACACCTTC | CASSLTGTGDGGYTF
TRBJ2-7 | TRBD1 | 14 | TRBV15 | TGTGCCACCAGTCGGGACAGGGGGCCCTACGAGCAGTACTTC | CATSRDRGPYEQYF
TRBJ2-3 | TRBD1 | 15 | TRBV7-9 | TGTGCCAGCAGACTCGGGACAGGGGTGACAGATACGCAGTATTTT | CASRLGTGVTDTQYF
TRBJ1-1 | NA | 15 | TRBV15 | TGTGCCACCAGCAGAGGGGGCCAAGGGGGTTCTGAAGCTTTCTTT | CATSRGGQGGSEAFF
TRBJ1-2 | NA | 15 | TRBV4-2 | TGTGCCAGCAGCCAAGGAGCGACGGAGACAGATGGCTACACCTTC | CASSQGATETDGYTF
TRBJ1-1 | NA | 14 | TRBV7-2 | TGTGCCAGCAGCCCACACAGTTTGAACACTGAAGCTTTCTTT | CASSPHSLNTEAFF
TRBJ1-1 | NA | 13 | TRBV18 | TGTGCCAGCTCACCCCGCCCAGGGGACGTTGCTTTCTTT | CASSPRPGDVAFF
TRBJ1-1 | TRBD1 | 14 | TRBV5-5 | TGTGCCAGCAGCTTAACGACAGGGGGGACTGAAGCTTTCTTT | CASSLTTGGTEAFF
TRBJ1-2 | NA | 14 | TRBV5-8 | TGTGCCAGCAGCTCTCAACAGGATACCTATGGCTACACCTTC | CASSSQQDTYGYTF
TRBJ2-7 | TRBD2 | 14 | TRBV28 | TGTGCCAGCAGTTTGGGCGGGAGGGACTACGAGCAGTACTTC | CASSLGGRDYEQYF
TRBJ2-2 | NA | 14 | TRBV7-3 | TGTGCCAGCAGCTTAATCGCTGAACCCGGGGAGCTGTTTTTT | CASSLIAEPGELFF
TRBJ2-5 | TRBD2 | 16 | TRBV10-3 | TGTGCCATCAGTCCCACGCGAGCGGGACCGCAAGAGACCCAGTACTTC | CAISPTRAGPQETQYF
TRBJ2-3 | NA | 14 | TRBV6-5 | TGTGCCAGCAGCGGGACGGTAAACACAGATACGCAGTATTTT | CASSGTVNTDTQYF
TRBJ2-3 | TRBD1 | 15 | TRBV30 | TGTGCCTGGAGTGTACAAAGGGGGCGAGCGGATACGCAGTATTTT | CAWSVQRGRADTQYF
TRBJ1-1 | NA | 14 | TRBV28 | TGTGCCAGCAGTTTCCCCGCAGGGTCCACTGAAGCTTTCTTT | CASSFPAGSTEAFF
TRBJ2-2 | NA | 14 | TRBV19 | TGTGCCAGTAGTTTCGACAGGCTTAGCGGGGAGCTGTTTTTT | CASSFDRLSGELFF
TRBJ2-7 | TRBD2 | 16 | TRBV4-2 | TGTGCCAGCAGCCGAACCGCGGGAGGCCTCTCCTACGAGCAGTACTTC | CASSRTAGGLSYEQYF
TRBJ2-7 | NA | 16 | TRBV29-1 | TGCAGCGTTGAAAAGGATGGAGGTTTCGTAGGTGACGAGCAGTACTTC | CSVEKDGGFVGDEQYF
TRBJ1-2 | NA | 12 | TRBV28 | TGTGCCAGCAGTTCCCTCAGGGCTGGCTACACCTTC | CASSSLRAGYTF
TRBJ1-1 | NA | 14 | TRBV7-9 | TGTGCCAGCAGCCTATCCACAGGGTACACTGAAGCTTTCTTT | CASSLSTGYTEAFF
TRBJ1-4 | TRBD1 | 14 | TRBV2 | TGTGCCAGCGGTTTGCCGGGACAGGGCGAAAAACTGTTTTTT | CASGLPGQGEKLFF
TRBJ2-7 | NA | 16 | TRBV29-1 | TGCAGCGTTGAGGACTGGTCGGGAGTCAGTCCCTACGAGCAGTACTTC | CSVEDWSGVSPYEQYF
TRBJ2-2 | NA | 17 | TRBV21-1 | TGTGCCAGCAGCACCCGTTCGAGGCAGGAGAACACCGGGGAGCTGTTTTTT | CASSTRSRQENTGELFF
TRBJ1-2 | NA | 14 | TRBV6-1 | TGTGCCAGCAGTGAAGCGCGAAGGAGAGATGGCTACACCTTC | CASSEARRRDGYTF
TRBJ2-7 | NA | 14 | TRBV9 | TGTGCCAGCAGCACAGGACTGAGCCGGTACGAGCAGTACTTC | CASSTGLSRYEQYF
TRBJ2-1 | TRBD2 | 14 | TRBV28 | TGTGCCAGCAGCACCCGACTAGCGGCAAATGAGCAGTTCTTC | CASSTRLAANEQFF
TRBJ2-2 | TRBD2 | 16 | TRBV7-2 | TGTGCCAGCAGCTTAGTACTAGCGGGGAACACCGGGGAGCTGTTTTTT | CASSLVLAGNTGELFF
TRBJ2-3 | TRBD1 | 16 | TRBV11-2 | TGTGCCAGCAGCGACGGGACAGACCTGAGCACAGATACGCAGTATTTT | CASSDGTDLSTDTQYF
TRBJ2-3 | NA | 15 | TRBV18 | TGTGCCAGCTCACCACGTAACCGGGGGCCAAACGAGCAGTATTTT | CASSPRNRGPNEQYF
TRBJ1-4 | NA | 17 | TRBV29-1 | TGCAGCGTTGAAGATCCCGCGCCAGGGGCCACTAATGAAAAACTGTTTTTT | CSVEDPAPGATNEKLFF